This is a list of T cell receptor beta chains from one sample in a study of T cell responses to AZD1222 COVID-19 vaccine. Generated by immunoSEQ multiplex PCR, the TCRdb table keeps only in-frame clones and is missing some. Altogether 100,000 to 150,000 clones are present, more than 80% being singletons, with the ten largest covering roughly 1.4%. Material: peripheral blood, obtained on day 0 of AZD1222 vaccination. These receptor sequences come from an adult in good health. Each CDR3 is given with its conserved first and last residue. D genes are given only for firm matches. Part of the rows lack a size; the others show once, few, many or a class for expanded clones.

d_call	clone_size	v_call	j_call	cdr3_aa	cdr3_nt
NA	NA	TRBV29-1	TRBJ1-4	CSVLPGRGANEKLFF	TGCAGCGTTCTCCCGGGAAGGGGAGCTAATGAAAAACTGTTTTTT
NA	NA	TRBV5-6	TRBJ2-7	CASSLGLYEQYF	TGTGCCAGCAGCTTGGGACTCTACGAGCAGTACTTC
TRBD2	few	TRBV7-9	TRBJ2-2	CASSLGTSGYTGELFF	TGTGCCAGCAGCTTAGGAACTAGCGGTTACACCGGGGAGCTGTTTTTT
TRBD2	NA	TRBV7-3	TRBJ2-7	CASSETSGSHEQYF	TGTGCCAGCAGCGAGACTAGCGGGAGCCACGAGCAGTACTTC
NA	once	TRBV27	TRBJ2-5	CASSFRGAVQAQYF	TGTGCCAGCAGTTTTCGGGGGGCCGTTCAAGCCCAGTACTTC
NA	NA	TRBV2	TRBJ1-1	CASTGEGRTEAFF	TGTGCCAGTACGGGGGAAGGGAGGACTGAAGCTTTCTTT
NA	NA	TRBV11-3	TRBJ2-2	CASGRAEPNTGELFF	TGTGCCAGCGGTCGGGCGGAGCCGAACACCGGGGAGCTGTTTTTT
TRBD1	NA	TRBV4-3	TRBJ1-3	CASSQDRRLQGADTIYF	TGCGCCAGCAGCCAAGATAGACGATTACAGGGGGCGGACACCATATATTTT
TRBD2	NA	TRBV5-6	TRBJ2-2	CASSPGLAHPGELFF	TGTGCCAGCAGCCCGGGACTAGCGCATCCCGGGGAGCTGTTTTTT
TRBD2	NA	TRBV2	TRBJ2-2	CASSEPSGRRGSTGELFF	TGTGCCAGCAGTGAACCTAGCGGGAGGAGGGGGAGCACCGGGGAGCTGTTTTTT
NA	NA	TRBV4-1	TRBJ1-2	CASSQEWGDYGYTF	TGCGCCAGCAGCCAAGAGTGGGGGGACTATGGCTACACCTTC
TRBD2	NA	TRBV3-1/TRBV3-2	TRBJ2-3	CASSQTYGRAGGTDTQYF	TGTGCCAGCAGCCAAACGTACGGGAGGGCCGGGGGCACAGATACGCAGTATTTT
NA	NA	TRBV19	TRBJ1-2	CASSSPDGYTF	TGTGCCAGTAGTAGCCCAGATGGCTACACCTTC
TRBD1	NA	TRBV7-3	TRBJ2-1	CASSFGQGGYNEQFF	TGTGCCAGCAGCTTTGGACAGGGGGGATACAATGAGCAGTTCTTC
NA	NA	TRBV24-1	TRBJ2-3	CATSGSLTSTDTQYF	TGTGCCACCAGTGGGTCCCTCACAAGCACAGATACGCAGTATTTT